The rows below give T cell receptor beta chains drawn from one sample of a study of cytomegalovirus exposure and HLA in healthy donors. This table comes from immunoSEQ multiplex PCR, and its TCRdb copy is limited to in-frame clones, with some not included. Counted here are under 75,000 clones, about 85% occurring once; the ten biggest clones make up less than 3%. Source material: PBMCs. The receptors derive from a man aged 25 to 45 in good health and CMV-seronegative. Each CDR3 is given with its conserved first and last residue. The D gene is left open where the match is weak. Rows give clone size only sometimes, using once, few, many, or a class for an expanded clone.

j_call | v_call | cdr3_length | d_call | clone_size | cdr3_nt | cdr3_aa
TRBJ2-1 | TRBV14 | 15 | TRBD2 | . | TGTGCCAGCAGCCCCCGACTAGCGGGAAGTGGGGAGCAGTTCTTC | CASSPRLAGSGEQFF
TRBJ2-5 | TRBV27 | 14 | . | . | TGTGCCAGCAGTTTAGCTGGGGGCTCAGAGACCCAGTACTTC | CASSLAGGSETQYF
TRBJ2-5 | TRBV14 | 17 | TRBD2 | few | TGTGCCAGCAGCCAGTTCGGAGTAGCGGGAGTCGGGGAGACCCAGTACTTC | CASSQFGVAGVGETQYF
TRBJ1-2 | TRBV9 | 15 | . | . | TGTGCCAGCAGCGTAGAGGCGGAGGGGATCTATGGCTACACCTTC | CASSVEAEGIYGYTF
TRBJ1-3 | TRBV30 | 14 | TRBD1 | . | TGTGCCTGGCCGACAGGGCCCTCTGGAAACACCATATATTTT | CAWPTGPSGNTIYF
TRBJ1-3 | TRBV9 | 14 | TRBD1 | . | TGTGCCAGACTACAGGGGAACTCTGGAAACACCATATATTTT | CARLQGNSGNTIYF
TRBJ1-4 | TRBV18 | 14 | . | . | TGTGCCAGCTCACCGGGGCAGGGAAGGGAAAAACTGTTTTTT | CASSPGQGREKLFF
TRBJ1-5 | TRBV10-3 | 12 | . | . | TGTGCCATCAGTGATTCAAATCAGCCCCAGCATTTT | CAISDSNQPQHF
TRBJ2-7 | TRBV5-4 | 16 | TRBD1 | . | TGTGCCAGCAGCTTGGACGGGACAGCCCTATCCTACGAGCAGTACTTC | CASSLDGTALSYEQYF
TRBJ2-3 | TRBV9 | 14 | TRBD2 | . | TGTGCCAGTTCTAGCGGGAGGGCCGGAGATACGCAGTATTTT | CASSSGRAGDTQYF
TRBJ1-2 | TRBV5-1 | 12 | . | few | TGCGCCAGCAGCGAACAGAGTTATGGCTACACCTTC | CASSEQSYGYTF
TRBJ2-7 | TRBV9 | 15 | . | . | TGTGCCAGCAGCGCCCGGACAGTCGAAACGGGGGAGCAGTACTTC | CASSARTVETGEQYF
TRBJ1-1 | TRBV6-6 | 15 | TRBD1 | . | TGTGCCAGCAGTGACCCGACAGGGCGGAACACTGAAGCTTTCTTT | CASSDPTGRNTEAFF
TRBJ2-1 | TRBV5-1 | 17 | . | . | TGCGCCAGCAGCTTGAACCCCCGAGACAGGATTAACAATGAGCAGTTCTTC | CASSLNPRDRINNEQFF
TRBJ1-2 | TRBV7-9 | 13 | . | . | TGTGCCAGCAGCCTGGGCCCTAAGGGGGGCTACACCTTC | CASSLGPKGGYTF
TRBJ2-3 | TRBV4-2 | 16 | TRBD2 | once | TGTGCCAGCAGCCAAGAGGCCAGCGGGGAGGGGGATACGCAGTATTTT | CASSQEASGEGDTQYF
TRBJ2-3 | TRBV9 | 19 | TRBD2 | . | TGTGCCAGCAGCGGGACTACCGGACTAGCGGGAAAAAAAACAGATACGCAGTATTTT | CASSGTTGLAGKKTDTQYF
TRBJ2-3 | TRBV11-2 | 14 | . | once | TGTGCCAGCAGCTCGCGGCAGCTCACAGATACGCAGTATTTT | CASSSRQLTDTQYF
TRBJ1-5 | TRBV7-6 | 13 | TRBD1 | . | TGTGCCAGCAGCCCAGACAGGGATCAGCCCCAGCATTTT | CASSPDRDQPQHF
TRBJ1-5 | TRBV9 | 15 | . | . | TGTGCCAGCAGCGTAGGCGTTGGGCCGGGAGAGCCCCAGCATTTT | CASSVGVGPGEPQHF
TRBJ2-5 | TRBV6-6 | 14 | TRBD2 | once | TGTGCCAGCAAGGAGCGGGGGGCCCAAGAGACCCAGTACTTC | CASKERGAQETQYF
TRBJ2-3 | TRBV11-2 | 16 | TRBD1 | . | TGTGCCAGCAGCCCAGTAGCCGGGACAGGGTGGAATACGCAGTATTTT | CASSPVAGTGWNTQYF
TRBJ2-2 | TRBV7-7 | 13 | . | . | TGTGCTAGCAGCGACAGGAACACCGGGGAGCTGTTTTTT | CASSDRNTGELFF
TRBJ1-2 | TRBV14 | 13 | . | . | TGTGCCAGCAGCCAAGATGGTAGGGGCGGCTACACCTTC | CASSQDGRGGYTF
TRBJ2-2 | TRBV5-1 | 16 | TRBD1 | . | TGCGCCAGCAGCTTGGTCTTAACAGGGGACACCGGGGAGCTGTTTTTT | CASSLVLTGDTGELFF
TRBJ2-3 | TRBV11-2 | 17 | TRBD2 | . | TGTGCCAGCAGCTTATGGCGGGGCGGGGGGGCGTCAGATACGCAGTATTTT | CASSLWRGGGASDTQYF
TRBJ2-1 | TRBV5-1 | 15 | TRBD2 | once | TGCGCCAGCAGCATAGCGGGGGGGCCGACAGCTGAGCAGTTCTTC | CASSIAGGPTAEQFF
TRBJ2-5 | TRBV2 | 16 | TRBD2 | . | TGTGCCAGCAGTGAAATCGGACTAGCGGGGAAAGAGACCCAGTACTTC | CASSEIGLAGKETQYF
TRBJ2-1 | TRBV9 | 14 | . | . | TGTGCCAGCAGCGTCTCGGAGGCTACGGATGAGCAGTTCTTC | CASSVSEATDEQFF
TRBJ2-5 | TRBV6-5 | 15 | TRBD2 | . | TGTGCCAGCACCCTTAGCGGGGGCCCTCAAGAGACCCAGTACTTC | CASTLSGGPQETQYF
TRBJ1-1 | TRBV6-1 | 15 | TRBD1 | . | TGTGCCAGCAGTCTCAGGGACAGTCGGAACACTGAAGCTTTCTTT | CASSLRDSRNTEAFF
TRBJ1-1 | TRBV9 | 13 | . | . | TGTGCCAGCAGCGTTAACAGGGTAACTGAAGCTTTCTTT | CASSVNRVTEAFF
TRBJ2-1 | TRBV7-6 | 12 | . | . | TGTGCCAGCAGCTTATGGAGCAATGAGCAGTTCTTC | CASSLWSNEQFF
TRBJ2-5 | TRBV9 | 15 | . | . | TGTGCCAGCAGCGTAGTTATGGGGGGACGAGAGACCCAGTACTTC | CASSVVMGGRETQYF
TRBJ1-4 | TRBV2 | 15 | TRBD1 | . | TGTGCCAGCCGACAGGGGGCCCTCTATCACGAAAAACTGTTTTTT | CASRQGALYHEKLFF